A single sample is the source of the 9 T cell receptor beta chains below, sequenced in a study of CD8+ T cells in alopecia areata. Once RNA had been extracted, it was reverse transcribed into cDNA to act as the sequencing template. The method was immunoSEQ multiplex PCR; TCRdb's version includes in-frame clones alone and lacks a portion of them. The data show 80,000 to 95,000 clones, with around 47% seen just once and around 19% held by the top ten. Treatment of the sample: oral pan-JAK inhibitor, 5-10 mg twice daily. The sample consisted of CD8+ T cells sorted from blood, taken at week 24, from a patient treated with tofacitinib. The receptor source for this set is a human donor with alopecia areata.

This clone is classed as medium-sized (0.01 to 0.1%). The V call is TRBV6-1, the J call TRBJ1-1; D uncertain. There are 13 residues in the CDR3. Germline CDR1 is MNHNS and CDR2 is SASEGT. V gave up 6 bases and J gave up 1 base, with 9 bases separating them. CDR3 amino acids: CASSHTENTEAFF. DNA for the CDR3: TGTGCCAGCAGCCATACAGAGAACACTGAAGCTTTCTTT.

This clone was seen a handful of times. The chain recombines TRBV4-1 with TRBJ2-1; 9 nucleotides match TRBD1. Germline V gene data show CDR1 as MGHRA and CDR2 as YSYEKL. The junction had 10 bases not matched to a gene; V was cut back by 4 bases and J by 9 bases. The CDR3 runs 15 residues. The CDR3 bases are TGCGCCAGCAGCCGGAAGGACAGGGGAGCGGGTGAGCAGTTCTTC. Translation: CASSRKDRGAGEQFF.

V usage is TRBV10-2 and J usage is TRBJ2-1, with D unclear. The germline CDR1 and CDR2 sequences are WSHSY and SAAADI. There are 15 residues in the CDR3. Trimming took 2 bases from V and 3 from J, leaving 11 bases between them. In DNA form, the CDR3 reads TGCGCCAGCAGTGAGAGTTTTGCCAACTACAATGAGCAGTTCTTC. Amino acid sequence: CASSESFANYNEQFF.

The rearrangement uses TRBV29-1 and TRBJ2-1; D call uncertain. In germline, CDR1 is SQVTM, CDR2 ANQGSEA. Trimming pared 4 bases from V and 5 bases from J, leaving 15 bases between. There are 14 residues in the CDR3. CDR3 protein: CSVVTGLSNNEQFF. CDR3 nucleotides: TGCAGCGTTGTAACGGGCCTAAGTAACAATGAGCAGTTCTTC.

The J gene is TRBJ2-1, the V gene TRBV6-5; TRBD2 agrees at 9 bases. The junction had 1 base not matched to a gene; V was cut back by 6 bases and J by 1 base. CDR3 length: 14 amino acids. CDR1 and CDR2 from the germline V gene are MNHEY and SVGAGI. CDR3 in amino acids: CASSSGRSYNEQFF. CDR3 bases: TGTGCCAGCAGCAGCGGGAGGTCCTACAATGAGCAGTTCTTC.

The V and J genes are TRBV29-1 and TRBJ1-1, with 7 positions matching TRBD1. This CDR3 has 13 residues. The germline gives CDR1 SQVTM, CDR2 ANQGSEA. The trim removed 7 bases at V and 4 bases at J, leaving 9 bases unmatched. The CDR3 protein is CSGDRVGITEAFF. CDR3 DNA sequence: TGCAGCGGCGACAGGGTCGGAATCACTGAAGCTTTCTTT.

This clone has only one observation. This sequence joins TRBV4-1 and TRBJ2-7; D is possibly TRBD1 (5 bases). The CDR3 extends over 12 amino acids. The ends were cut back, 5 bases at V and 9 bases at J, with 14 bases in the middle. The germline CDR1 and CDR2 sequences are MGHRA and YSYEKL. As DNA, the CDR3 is TGCGCCAGCAGCTACCGAGGCCAGGGGCAGTACTTC. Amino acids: CASSYRGQGQYF.

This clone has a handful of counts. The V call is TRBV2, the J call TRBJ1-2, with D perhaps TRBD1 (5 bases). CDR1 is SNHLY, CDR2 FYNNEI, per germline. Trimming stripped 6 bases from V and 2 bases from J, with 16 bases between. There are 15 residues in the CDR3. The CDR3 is CASSAMTVANYGYTF. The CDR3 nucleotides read TGTGCCAGCAGCGCCATGACAGTGGCCAACTATGGCTACACCTTC. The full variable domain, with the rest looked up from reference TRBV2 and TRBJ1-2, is EPEVTQTPSHQVTQMGQEVILRCVPISNHLYFYWYRQILGQKVEFLVSFYNNEISEKSEIFDDQFSVERPDGSNFTLKIRSTKLEDSAMYFCASSAMTVANYGYTFGSGTRLTVV.

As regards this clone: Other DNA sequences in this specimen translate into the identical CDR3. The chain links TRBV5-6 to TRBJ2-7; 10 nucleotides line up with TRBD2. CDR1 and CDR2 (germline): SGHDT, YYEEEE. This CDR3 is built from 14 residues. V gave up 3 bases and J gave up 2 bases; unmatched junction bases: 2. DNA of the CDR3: TGTGCCAGCAGCTGGACTAGCGGAACCTACGAGCAGTACTTC. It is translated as CASSWTSGTYEQYF.